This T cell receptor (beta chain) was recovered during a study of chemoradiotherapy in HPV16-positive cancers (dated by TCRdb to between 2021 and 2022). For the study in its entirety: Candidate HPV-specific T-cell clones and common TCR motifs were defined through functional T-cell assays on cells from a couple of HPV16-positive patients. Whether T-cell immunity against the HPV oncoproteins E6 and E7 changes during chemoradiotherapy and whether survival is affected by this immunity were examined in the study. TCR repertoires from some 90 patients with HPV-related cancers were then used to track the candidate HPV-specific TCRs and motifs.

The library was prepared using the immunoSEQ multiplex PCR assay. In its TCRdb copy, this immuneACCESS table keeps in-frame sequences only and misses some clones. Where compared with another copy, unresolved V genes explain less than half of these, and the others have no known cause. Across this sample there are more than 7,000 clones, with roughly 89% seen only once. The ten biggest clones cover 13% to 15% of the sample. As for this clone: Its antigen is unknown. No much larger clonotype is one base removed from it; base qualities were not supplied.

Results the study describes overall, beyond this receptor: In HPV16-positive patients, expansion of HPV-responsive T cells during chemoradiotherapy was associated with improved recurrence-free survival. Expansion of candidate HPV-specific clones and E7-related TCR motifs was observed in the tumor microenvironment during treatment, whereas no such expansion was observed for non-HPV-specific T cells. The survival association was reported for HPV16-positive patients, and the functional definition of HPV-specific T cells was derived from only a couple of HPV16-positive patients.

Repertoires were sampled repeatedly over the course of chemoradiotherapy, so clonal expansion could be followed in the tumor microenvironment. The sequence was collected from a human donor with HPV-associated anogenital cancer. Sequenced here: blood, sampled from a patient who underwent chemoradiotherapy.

The DNA sequence is given as TGTGCCAGCAGTGACAAGACAGGCGGCTATGGCTACACCTTC. Its translation reads: CASSDKTGGYGYTF. The chain links TRBV5-5 with TRBJ1-2; TRBD1 is perhaps the D gene, given 6 matching bases. The CDR3 measures 14 amino acids from cysteine to phenylalanine. The kept DNA is CDR3 alone, 42 bases in frame from the first base. Per the germline V gene (reference sequence), SGHKS is the CDR1 and YYEKEE is the CDR2. The germline ends are 15 bases apart after V is trimmed by 5 bases and J by 4 bases.